These 20 T cell receptor beta chains came from one sample sequenced in a study of beta chain features in type 1 diabetes. Expressed TCRB transcripts got sequenced, as all isolated RNA was reverse transcribed. Clones were read by immunoSEQ multiplex PCR, and TCRdb kept only the in-frame ones, dropping some. This sample has 250,000 to 300,000 clones, with 13% to 15% found just once. These receptors' antigens are unknown. Study outcomes and limitations: Patients with Type 1 diabetes showed moderately but significantly shorter TCRB CDR3s in all four CD4+ subsets.

The sequenced sample was naive CD4+ T cells from blood. All receptors derive from a man under 40 with type 1 diabetes.

The CDR3 loop reads CASSAPDRGSGANVLTF. The CDR3, as DNA: TGTGCCAGCAGCGCCCCGGACAGGGGTTCAGGGGCCAACGTCCTGACTTTC. The chain employs TRBV2 and TRBJ2-6; the match to TRBD1 covers 9 bases. This CDR3 is 17 amino acids long. Germline-derived CDR1 and CDR2 are SNHLY and FYNNEI. V lost 6 bases to trimming and J lost 4 bases; unmatched junction nucleotides: 10. Full variable domain (outside the CDR3, taken from reference TRBV2 and TRBJ2-6): EPEVTQTPSHQVTQMGQEVILRCVPISNHLYFYWYRQILGQKVEFLVSFYNNEISEKSEIFDDQFSVERPDGSNFTLKIRSTKLEDSAMYFCASSAPDRGSGANVLTFGAGSRLTVL.

This clone was seen more than once but under ten times. The chain uses TRBV28 and TRBJ2-1, with D perhaps matching TRBD2 (5 bases). CDR1 and CDR2 (germline): MDHEN, SYDVKM. V gave up 6 bases and J gave up 10 bases, with 22 bases separating them. CDR3 size: 15 residues. The DNA of the CDR3 is TGTGCCAGCAGCCCAACTAGGATTCCCAGATCGGAGCAGTTCTTC. Its translation is CASSPTRIPRSEQFF.

The V call is TRBV5-1, the J call TRBJ1-1, with TRBD1 as a possible D gene (5 bases). Germline-derived CDR1 and CDR2 are SGHRS and YFSETQ. This CDR3 is 13 amino acids long. The V and J ends lost 4 bases and 2 bases respectively, with 9 bases between them. The CDR3 sequence: CASSPGPNTEAFF. The CDR3 DNA reads TGCGCCAGCAGCCCAGGGCCTAACACTGAAGCTTTCTTT.

The sample holds a few counts of this clone. The rearrangement joins TRBV7-3 to TRBJ2-2, with a tentative D call TRBD2 (5 bases). This CDR3 is built from 12 residues. V lost 10 bases to trimming and J lost 5 bases, with 11 bases between them. Germline V gene sequence: CDR1 SGHTA, CDR2 FQGTGA. The CDR3 protein is CATGRRTGELFF. The CDR3 DNA is TGTGCCACAGGCAGGAGGACCGGGGAGCTGTTTTTT.

The chain recombines TRBV7-9 with TRBJ1-3; D remains unclear. V lost 5 bases and J lost 4, with 9 bases in between. CDR3 length equals 13 residues. Germline V CDR1 and CDR2: SEHNR, FQNEAQ (reference sequence). The CDR3 bases are TGTGCCAGCAGCCCCCAGGTCGGAAACACCATATATTTT. Its protein is CASSPQVGNTIYF.

This chain links TRBV7-9 with TRBJ2-1; TRBD2 agrees at 7 bases. V dropped 5 bases and J dropped 10; count of bases not matched to a gene: 11. CDR3 length: 14 residues. The germline V gene has CDR1 SEHNR and CDR2 FQNEAQ (reference sequence). For the CDR3, the DNA is TGTGCCAGCAGCCTTAGCGGGCCTTCCGGAGAGCAGTTCTTC. It yields the protein CASSLSGPSGEQFF.

The chain has TRBV18 and TRBJ1-1; D might be TRBD1 (5 bases). The CDR3 is 14 amino acids. Germline loops: CDR1 KGHSH, CDR2 LQKENI. V was shortened by 6 bases and J by 1 base, with 12 bases between the two germline ends. CDR3 in DNA: TGTGCCAGCTCCACCCGGGGGTCGAACACTGAAGCTTTCTTT. Translation gives CASSTRGSNTEAFF.

The chain carries TRBV28 and TRBJ2-7, with a weak D call TRBD2 (6 bases). The CDR3 is 13 amino acids. The V end was cut by 8 bases, the J end by 0 bases, with 11 bases between. Germline-derived CDR1 and CDR2 are MDHEN and SYDVKM. The CDR3 loop is CASVGTPSYEQYF. The CDR3 DNA follows: TGTGCCAGCGTCGGGACTCCCTCCTACGAGCAGTACTTC.

This chain joins TRBV5-4 and TRBJ2-1; no reliable D call. V was cut by 3 bases and J by 3 bases, with 4 bases left in between. Germline V gene lookup returns CDR1 SGHNT and CDR2 YYREEE (reference sequence). The CDR3 spans 12 residues. CDR3 residues: CASSYSYNEQFF. CDR3 nucleotides: TGTGCCAGCAGCTATAGCTACAATGAGCAGTTCTTC.

The table lists this clone with a few counts. The genes are TRBV5-1 and TRBJ1-1; a weak D match, TRBD1 (5 bases). Per the germline V gene, CDR1 is SGHRS and CDR2 is YFSETQ. Deletions cut 4 bases from V and 0 bases from J, with 10 bases between. This CDR3 is built from 14 residues. The chain's CDR3 is CASSAQVLNTEAFF. CDR3 DNA sequence: TGCGCCAGCAGCGCACAGGTGTTGAACACTGAAGCTTTCTTT.

This clone was found a few times. This chain joins TRBV29-1 and TRBJ2-3; 7 nucleotides agree with TRBD1. The CDR3 contains 16 residues. Germline-derived CDR1 and CDR2 are SQVTM and ANQGSEA. With V trimmed by 1 base and J by 6 bases, 13 bases remained unmatched. The CDR3, as DNA: TGCAGCGTTGAAGGCCGGACAGGTTTGGCGTCGGATACGCAGTATTTT. Translating gives CSVEGRTGLASDTQYF.

This clone was counted a few times. The chain links TRBV6-4 to TRBJ1-1; a possible D gene is TRBD1 (6 bases). The V end lost 4 bases, the J end lost 8 bases, and 14 bases lay between the germline ends. CDR1 MRHNA and CDR2 SNTAGT come from the germline V gene. The CDR3 length is 13 residues. In nucleotides, the CDR3 is TGTGCCAGCAGTGCAGACAGGACCCGGGAAGCTTTCTTT. Translation: CASSADRTREAFF.

This rearrangement joins TRBV25-1 to TRBJ1-1, with D maybe TRBD1 (6 bases). This CDR3 is 15 amino acids long. The V gene lost 3 bases and the J gene lost 4 bases, with 15 bases spanning the gap. Germline CDR1 MGHDK, CDR2 SYGVNS. CDR3: CASSDLSDRSTEAFF. Written as DNA, the CDR3 is TGTGCCAGCAGTGATCTTTCGGACAGATCCACTGAAGCTTTCTTT.

J is TRBJ2-1 and V is TRBV11-2; 9 nucleotides align to TRBD1. This CDR3 spans 13 amino acids. The germline V gene has CDR1 SGHAT and CDR2 FQNNGV. V shed 6 bases, J shed 9 bases, and the junction held 6 bases outside the gene matches. The DNA for the CDR3 is TGTGCCAGCAGTTTAAACAGGGGGCCTGAGCAGTTCTTC. Translating gives CASSLNRGPEQFF.

This clone was counted only a few times. The V and J genes are TRBV5-4 and TRBJ1-3; no clear D gene. CDR3 size: 14 residues. The ends were cut back, 5 bases at V and 0 bases at J, with 9 bases in the middle. Germline loops: CDR1 SGHNT, CDR2 YYREEE (reference sequence). In DNA form, the CDR3 reads TGTGCCAGCAGAGAGGGATTCTCTGGAAACACCATATATTTT. It codes for CASREGFSGNTIYF.

This chain links TRBV7-3 with TRBJ2-5; 9 nucleotides line up with TRBD2. Losses at the gene ends were 2 bases for V and 5 bases for J; bases not matched to a gene: 6. The germline V gene has CDR1 SGHTA and CDR2 FQGTGA. The CDR3 is made up of 15 amino acids. CDR3 protein: CASSLGGTSTETQYF. The CDR3 DNA reads TGTGCCAGCAGCTTAGGGGGGACTAGCACGGAGACCCAGTACTTC.

This clone was detected a few times. The chain recombines TRBV7-8 with TRBJ2-5, with D uncertain. Germline V lookup: CDR1 SGHVS, CDR2 FQNEAQ. This CDR3 spans 12 amino acids. The ends were cut back, 1 base at V and 4 bases at J, with 4 bases in the middle. The CDR3: CASSLVVETQYF. CDR3 DNA: TGTGCCAGCAGCTTAGTAGTAGAGACCCAGTACTTC.

There are a few counts of this clone. The chain carries TRBV18 and TRBJ2-5; D remains ambiguous. V shed 3 bases and J shed 3 bases, with 2 bases lying between them. CDR3 length equals 11 residues. Germline CDR1 and CDR2: KGHSH and LQKENI. CDR3 loop: CASSPKETQYF. CDR3 bases: TGTGCCAGCTCACCCAAAGAGACCCAGTACTTC.

The chain combines TRBV5-6 with TRBJ2-1; 7 bases map to TRBD1. J lost 8 bases, V lost 4 bases, and 15 bases had no gene match. This CDR3 is built from 16 residues. CDR1 and CDR2 from the germline V gene are SGHDT and YYEEEE. The DNA for the CDR3 is TGTGCCAGCAGCCACGGGACAGCCCGGGCAATCGATGAGCAGTTCTTC. Its translation is CASSHGTARAIDEQFF.

This clone came up a few times. This rearrangement joins TRBV18 to TRBJ2-1; 7 bases agree with TRBD1. V lost 4 bases and J lost 6; bases outside the gene matches: 9. CDR3 length: 15 amino acids. Per germline, CDR1 KGHSH and CDR2 LQKENI. The CDR3 nucleotides read TGTGCCAGCTCACTTTTCCGTCGACAGGGCAATGAGCAGTTCTTC. It encodes CASSLFRRQGNEQFF.